This is a list of T cell receptor beta chains from one sample in a study of blood T cell repertoires in COVID-19. Generated by immunoSEQ multiplex PCR, the TCRdb table keeps only in-frame clones and is missing some. This table has roughly 200,000 clones, approximately 90% appearing once. The sample consisted of peripheral blood. Source of these receptors: a woman between 18 and 29 years old who had recovered from COVID-19. The conserved cysteine and the conserved F or W are not part of the CDR3 here.

v_gene | CDR3aa
TRBV7-3 | ASSSGQSYGGELF
TRBV11-2 | ASGGESKNIQY
TRBV30 | AWIGGAGTEAF
TRBV7-2 | ASSRTGGAAYEQY
TRBV7-3 | ASSLTGTDYTEAF
TRBV29-1 | SDEDRVNYGYT
TRBV7-3 | ASSWTAGYGYT
TRBV30 | AWAGQVGEPQH
TRBV3-1/TRBV3-2 | ASSLRDRRYNEQF
TRBV18 | ASRAQGGTGELF
TRBV11-1 | ASSWVRGNEQF
TRBV4-2 | ASSQGTLSSYEQY
TRBV5-1 | ASSLGGSGRDTQY
TRBV7-9 | ASSLITGEPLGNTIY
TRBV7-2 | ASSLTGQENTEAF
TRBV9 | ASSVEGTGGALGYT
TRBV10-3 | AIRGGGSATYEQY
TRBV27 | ASSRIGTGVYNEQF
TRBV28 | ASVPSSSYNSPLH
TRBV4-1 | ASSPRKEETQY
TRBV11-2 | ASSSIRQGITGYT
TRBV9 | ASSIAQAGNSPLH
TRBV25-1 | ASSTHDTLLGYT
TRBV3-1/TRBV3-2 | ASSTLVGELF
TRBV18 | ASSPVRGAPVNTEAF
TRBV2 | ASSDGYRGSTEAF
TRBV19 | ASSATGGAGNTIY
TRBV5-8 | ASSYFVRGAVNTEAF
TRBV29-1 | SVAMILGQPSTGELF
TRBV24-1 | ATSAGNTGELF
TRBV6-5 | ASSLQGLGTEAF
TRBV7-6 | ASSGTSGNQETQY
TRBV5-1 | ASSSGGVESGNTIY
TRBV5-4 | ASSLRGFGELF
TRBV9 | ASSVGGSGGELF